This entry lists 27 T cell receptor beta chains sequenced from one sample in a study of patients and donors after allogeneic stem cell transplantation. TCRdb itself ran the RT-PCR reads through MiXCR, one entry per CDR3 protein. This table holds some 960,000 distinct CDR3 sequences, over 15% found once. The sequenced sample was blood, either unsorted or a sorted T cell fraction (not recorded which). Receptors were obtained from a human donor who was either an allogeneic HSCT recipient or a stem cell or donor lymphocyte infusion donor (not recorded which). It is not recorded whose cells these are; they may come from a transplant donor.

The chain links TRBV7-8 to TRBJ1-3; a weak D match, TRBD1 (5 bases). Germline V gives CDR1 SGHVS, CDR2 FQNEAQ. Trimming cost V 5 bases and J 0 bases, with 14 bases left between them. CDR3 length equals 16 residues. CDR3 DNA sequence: TGTGCCAGCAGCCCAGGACATTTAAGCTCTGGAAACACCATATATTTT. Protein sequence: CASSPGHLSSGNTIYF.

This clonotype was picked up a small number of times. The CDR3 spells CASSSGPGNNQPQHF. CDR3 DNA: TGTGCCAGCAGTTCCGGCCCGGGAAATAATCAGCCCCAGCATTTT. This sequence joins TRBV12-3 or TRBV12-4 and TRBJ1-5, with D uncertain. This CDR3 has 15 amino acids. V dropped 4 bases and J dropped 4 bases, with 14 bases sitting between them.

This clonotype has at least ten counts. The DNA for the CDR3 is TGTGCCAGCAGTATGGACAGCAGCTCTGGAAACACCATATATTTT. Residues: CASSMDSSSGNTIYF. The chain couples TRBV12-3 or TRBV12-4 to TRBJ1-3, with a tentative D call TRBD1 (6 bases). The CDR3 is 15 amino acids. V dropped 5 bases and J dropped 0 bases, with 11 bases sitting between them.

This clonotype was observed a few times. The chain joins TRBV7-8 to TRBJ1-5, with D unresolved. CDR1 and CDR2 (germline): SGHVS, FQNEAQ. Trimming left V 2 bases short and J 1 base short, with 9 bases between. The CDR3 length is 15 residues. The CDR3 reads CASSLNGQSNQPQHF. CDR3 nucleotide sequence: TGTGCCAGCAGCTTAAATGGGCAAAGCAATCAGCCCCAGCATTTT.

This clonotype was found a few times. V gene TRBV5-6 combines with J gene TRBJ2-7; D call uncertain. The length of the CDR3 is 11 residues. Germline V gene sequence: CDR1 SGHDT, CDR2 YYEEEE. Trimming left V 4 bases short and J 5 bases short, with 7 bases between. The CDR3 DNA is TGTGCCAGCAGCAATGGAGACGAGCAGTACTTC. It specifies CASSNGDEQYF.

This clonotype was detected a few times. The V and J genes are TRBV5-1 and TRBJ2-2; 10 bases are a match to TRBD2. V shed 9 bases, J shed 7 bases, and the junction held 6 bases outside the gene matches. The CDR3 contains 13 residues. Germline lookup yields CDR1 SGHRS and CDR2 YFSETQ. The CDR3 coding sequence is TGCGCCACGACCGGGACTAGCGTCGGGGAGCTGTTTTTT. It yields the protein CATTGTSVGELFF.

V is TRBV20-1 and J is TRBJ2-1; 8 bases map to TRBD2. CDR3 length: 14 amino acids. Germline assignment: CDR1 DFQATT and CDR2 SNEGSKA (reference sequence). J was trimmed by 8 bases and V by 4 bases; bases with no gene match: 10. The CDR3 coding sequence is TGCAGTGCTACCCCCGGGACTAGTCGCTATGAGCAGTTCTTC. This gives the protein CSATPGTSRYEQFF.

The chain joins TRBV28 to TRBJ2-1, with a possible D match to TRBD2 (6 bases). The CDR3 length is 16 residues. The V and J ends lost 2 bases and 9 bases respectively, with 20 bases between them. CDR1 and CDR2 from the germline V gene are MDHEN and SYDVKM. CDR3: CASSLGVLAPIVEQFF. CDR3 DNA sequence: TGTGCCAGCAGTTTAGGTGTACTAGCCCCGATAGTTGAGCAGTTCTTC.

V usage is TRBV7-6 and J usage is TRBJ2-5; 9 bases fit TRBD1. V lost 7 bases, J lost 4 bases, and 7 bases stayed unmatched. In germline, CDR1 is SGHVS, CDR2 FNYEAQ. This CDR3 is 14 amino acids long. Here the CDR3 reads CASKGQGARETQYF. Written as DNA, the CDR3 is TGTGCCAGCAAGGGACAGGGAGCACGAGAGACCCAGTACTTC.

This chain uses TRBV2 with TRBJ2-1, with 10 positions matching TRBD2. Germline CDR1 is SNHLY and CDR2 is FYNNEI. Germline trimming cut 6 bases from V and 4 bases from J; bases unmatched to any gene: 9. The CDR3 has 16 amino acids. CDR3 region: CASRMASGSMYNEQFF. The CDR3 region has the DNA TGTGCCAGCAGGATGGCTAGCGGGAGTATGTACAATGAGCAGTTCTTC.

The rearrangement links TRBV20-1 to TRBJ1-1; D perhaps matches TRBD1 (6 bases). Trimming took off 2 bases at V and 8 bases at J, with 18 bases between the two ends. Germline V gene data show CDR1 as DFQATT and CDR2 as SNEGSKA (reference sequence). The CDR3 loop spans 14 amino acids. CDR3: CSARPLARGQEAFF. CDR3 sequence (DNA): TGCAGTGCTAGACCCCTAGCCAGGGGCCAGGAAGCTTTCTTT.

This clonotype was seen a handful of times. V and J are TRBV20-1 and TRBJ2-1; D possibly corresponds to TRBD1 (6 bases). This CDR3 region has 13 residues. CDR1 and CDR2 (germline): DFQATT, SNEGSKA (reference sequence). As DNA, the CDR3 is TGCAGCCAGCAGGGGCCCTCCTACAATGAGCAGTTCTTC. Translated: CSQQGPSYNEQFF.

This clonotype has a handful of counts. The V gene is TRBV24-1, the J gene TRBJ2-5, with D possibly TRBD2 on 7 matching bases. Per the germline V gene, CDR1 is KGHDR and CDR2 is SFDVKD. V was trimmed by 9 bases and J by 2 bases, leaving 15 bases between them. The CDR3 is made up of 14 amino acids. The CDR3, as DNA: TGTGCCACCGCGGGCGGGGGCCTTCAAGAGACCCAGTACTTC. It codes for CATAGGGLQETQYF.

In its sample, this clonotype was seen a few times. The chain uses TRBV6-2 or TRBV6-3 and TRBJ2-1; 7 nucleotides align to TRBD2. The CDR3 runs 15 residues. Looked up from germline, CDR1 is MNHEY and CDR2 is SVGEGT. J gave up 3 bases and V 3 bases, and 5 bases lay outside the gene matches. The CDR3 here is CASSYTGTIYNEQFF. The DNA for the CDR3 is TGTGCCAGCAGTTATACCGGGACTATCTACAATGAGCAGTTCTTC.

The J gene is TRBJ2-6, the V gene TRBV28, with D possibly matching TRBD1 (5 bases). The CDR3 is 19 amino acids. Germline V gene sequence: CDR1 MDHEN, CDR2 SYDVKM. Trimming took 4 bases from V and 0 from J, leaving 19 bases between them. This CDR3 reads CASSWYQGLGHSGANVLTF. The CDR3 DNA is TGTGCCAGCAGTTGGTATCAGGGCTTGGGCCACTCTGGGGCCAACGTCCTGACTTTC.

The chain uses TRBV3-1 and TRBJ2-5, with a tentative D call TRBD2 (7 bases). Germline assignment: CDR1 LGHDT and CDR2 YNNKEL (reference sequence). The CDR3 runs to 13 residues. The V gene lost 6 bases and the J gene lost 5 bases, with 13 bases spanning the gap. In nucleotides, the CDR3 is TGTGCCAGCAGAGGGGGGGCGTGGGAGACCCAGTACTTC. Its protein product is CASRGGAWETQYF.

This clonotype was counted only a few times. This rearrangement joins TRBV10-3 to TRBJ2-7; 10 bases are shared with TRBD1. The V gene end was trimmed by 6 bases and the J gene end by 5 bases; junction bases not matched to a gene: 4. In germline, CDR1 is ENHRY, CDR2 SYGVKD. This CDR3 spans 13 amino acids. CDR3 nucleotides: TGTGCCATCAGCGGGACAGGGGACCACGAGCAGTACTTC. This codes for CAISGTGDHEQYF.

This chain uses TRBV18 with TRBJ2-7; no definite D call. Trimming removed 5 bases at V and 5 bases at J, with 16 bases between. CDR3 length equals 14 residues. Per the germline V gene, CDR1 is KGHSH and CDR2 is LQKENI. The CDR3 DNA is TGTGCCAGCTCAGACCGGAAGATGGACGACGAGCAGTACTTC. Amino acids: CASSDRKMDDEQYF.

DNA for the CDR3: TGTGCCAGCAGTTACTCGACTAGCCGGGGGGGGTACGAGCAGTACTTC. Translated: CASSYSTSRGGYEQYF. The chain links TRBV6-5 to TRBJ2-7; 8 bases fit TRBD2. CDR1 and CDR2 (germline): MNHEY, SVGAGI. The CDR3 sequence is 16 residues long. Losses at the gene ends were 0 bases for V and 4 bases for J; bases not matched to a gene: 8.

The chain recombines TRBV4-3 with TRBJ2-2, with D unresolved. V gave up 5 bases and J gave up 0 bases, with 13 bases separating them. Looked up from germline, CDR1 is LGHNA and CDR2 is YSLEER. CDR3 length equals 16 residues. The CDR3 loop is CASSYWQIANTGELFF. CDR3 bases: TGCGCCAGCAGCTACTGGCAGATCGCGAACACCGGGGAGCTGTTTTTT.

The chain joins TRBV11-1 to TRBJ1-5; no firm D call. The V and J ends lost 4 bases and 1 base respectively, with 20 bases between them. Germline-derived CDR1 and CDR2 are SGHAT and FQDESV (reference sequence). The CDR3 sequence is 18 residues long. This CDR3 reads CASSSPPGRRGSNQPQHF. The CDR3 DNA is TGTGCCAGCAGCTCCCCCCCTGGGCGTCGCGGAAGCAATCAGCCCCAGCATTTT.

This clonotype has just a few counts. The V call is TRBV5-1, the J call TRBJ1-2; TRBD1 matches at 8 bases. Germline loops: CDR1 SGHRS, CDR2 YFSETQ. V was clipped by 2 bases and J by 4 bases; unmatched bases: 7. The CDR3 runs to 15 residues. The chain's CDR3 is CASSFGQGGGYGYTF. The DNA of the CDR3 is TGCGCCAGCAGCTTCGGACAGGGAGGTGGCTATGGCTACACCTTC.

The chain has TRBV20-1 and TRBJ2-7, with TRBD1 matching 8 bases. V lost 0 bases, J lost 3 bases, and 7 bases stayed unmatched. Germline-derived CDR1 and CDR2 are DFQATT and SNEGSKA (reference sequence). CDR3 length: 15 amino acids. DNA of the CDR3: TGCAGTGCTAGAGATCTGGCAGGGGGCCACTACGAGCAGTACTTC. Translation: CSARDLAGGHYEQYF.

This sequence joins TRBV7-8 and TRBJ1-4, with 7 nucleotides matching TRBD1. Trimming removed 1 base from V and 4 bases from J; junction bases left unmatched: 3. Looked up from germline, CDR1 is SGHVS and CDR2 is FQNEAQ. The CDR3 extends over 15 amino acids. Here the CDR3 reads CASSLGDRDNEKLFF. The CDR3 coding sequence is TGTGCCAGCAGCTTAGGCGACAGGGATAATGAAAAACTGTTTTTT.

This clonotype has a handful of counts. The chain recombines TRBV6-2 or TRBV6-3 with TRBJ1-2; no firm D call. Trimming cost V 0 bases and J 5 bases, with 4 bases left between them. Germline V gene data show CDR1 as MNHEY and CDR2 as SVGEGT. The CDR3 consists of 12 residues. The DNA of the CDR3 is TGTGCCAGCAGTTACTCTGCGTATGGCTACACCTTC. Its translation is CASSYSAYGYTF.

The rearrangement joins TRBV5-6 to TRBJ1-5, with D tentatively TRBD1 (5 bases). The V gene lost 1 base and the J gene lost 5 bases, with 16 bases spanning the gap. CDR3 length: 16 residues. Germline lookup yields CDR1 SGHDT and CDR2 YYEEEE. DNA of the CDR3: TGTGCCAGCAGCTTGTGGGTGTGGGGGGTGGATCAGCCCCAGCATTTT. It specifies CASSLWVWGVDQPQHF.

Here the CDR3 DNA reads TGTGCCAGCAGCTTCCGCGGGTTGTACAATGAGCAGTTCTTC. Protein product: CASSFRGLYNEQFF. The chain couples TRBV5-6 to TRBJ2-1; maybe TRBD2 (5 bases). V gave up 2 bases and J gave up 4 bases, with 10 bases separating them. Germline CDR1 reads SGHDT; CDR2 reads YYEEEE. CDR3 size: 14 residues.